Each of the 24 T cell receptor beta chains below was sequenced from the same sample in a study of cytomegalovirus exposure and HLA in healthy donors. The PCR ran on 60 Vbeta and 13 Jbeta primers. The assay was immunoSEQ multiplex PCR, and TCRdb's table has in-frame clones only and misses some. The table for this sample gives tens of thousands of clones. Sequences were obtained from PBMCs. The receptors were gathered from a woman aged 35 to 49 in good health and CMV-seropositive.

The chain employs TRBV11-2 and TRBJ2-5; 11 nucleotides match TRBD2. The V and J ends lost 5 bases and 5 bases, in that order; junction bases with no gene match: 4. Germline CDR1 reads SGHAT; CDR2 reads FQNNGV. CDR3 length equals 14 residues. The CDR3 loop is CASSLRLAGETQYF. The CDR3 nucleotides read TGTGCCAGCAGCCTCCGACTAGCGGGGGAGACCCAGTACTTC.

The chain links TRBV25-1 to TRBJ1-4; no definite D call. V lost 6 bases to trimming and J lost 0 bases, with 17 bases between them. This CDR3 comprises 17 residues. Germline loops: CDR1 MGHDK, CDR2 SYGVNS. CDR3 DNA: TGTGCCAGCAGCATGGCCAGGACTATCGCAACTAATGAAAAACTGTTTTTT. Amino acids: CASSMARTIATNEKLFF.

Written as DNA, the CDR3 is TGTGCCAGCAGCACACTAGCGGGCCTTCGGAATGAGCAGTTCTTC. Its protein is CASSTLAGLRNEQFF. The chain is built from TRBV21-1 and TRBJ2-1; the table's D call, TRBD2, has no DNA check behind it. TRBV21-1 corresponds to a pseudogene. The CDR3 covers 15 residues.

J is TRBJ1-4 and V is TRBV19; 7 bases fit TRBD1. This CDR3 contains 18 residues. Trimming took 4 bases from V and 0 from J; bases not matched to a gene: 11. The germline CDR1 and CDR2 sequences are LNHDA and SQIVND (reference sequence). The CDR3 here is CASSTPGRGAATNEKLFF. CDR3 bases: TGTGCCAGTAGTACTCCCGGCAGGGGGGCTGCAACTAATGAAAAACTGTTTTTT.

This chain uses TRBV4-1 with TRBJ2-3; 11 positions match TRBD2. The junction had 7 bases not matched to a gene; V was cut back by 3 bases and J by 2 bases. The germline gives CDR1 MGHRA, CDR2 YSYEKL. The CDR3 length is 17 residues. For the CDR3, the DNA is TGCGCCAGCAGCCACTTCCTAGCGGGGGGTGTCACAGATACGCAGTATTTT. As protein: CASSHFLAGGVTDTQYF.

The V gene is TRBV10-3, the J gene TRBJ1-1; 8 bases align to TRBD1. This CDR3 comprises 15 residues. Losses at the gene ends were 3 bases for V and 1 base for J; bases not matched to a gene: 4. The germline V gene has CDR1 ENHRY and CDR2 SYGVKD. The CDR3 nucleotides are TGTGCCATCAGTGAAGACAGGGGCAGGAACACTGAAGCTTTCTTT. Protein: CAISEDRGRNTEAFF.

The chain employs TRBV4-2 and TRBJ1-1, with a weak D call TRBD1 (5 bases). Per the germline V gene, CDR1 is LGHNA and CDR2 is YNFKEQ. The CDR3 spans 18 residues. Trimming removed 8 bases from V and 2 bases from J, with 27 bases in between. CDR3 residues: CASREGEGPRHLNTEAFF. For the CDR3, the DNA is TGTGCCAGCCGGGAAGGGGAGGGCCCCCGCCACCTCAACACTGAAGCTTTCTTT.

This chain connects TRBV13 to TRBJ1-4; 10 bases match TRBD1. The CDR3 runs 16 residues. The junction had 5 bases not matched to a gene; V was cut back by 5 bases and J by 2 bases. Germline V gene lookup returns CDR1 PRHDT and CDR2 FYEKMQ (reference sequence). The CDR3 is CASSPTGGLTNEKLFF. CDR3 sequence (DNA): TGTGCCAGCAGCCCGACAGGGGGCTTGACTAATGAAAAACTGTTTTTT.

The chain is built from TRBV29-1 and TRBJ2-7; 7 positions match TRBD2. J lost 6 bases, V lost 7 bases, and 6 bases had no gene match. This CDR3 comprises 11 residues. Germline lookup yields CDR1 SQVTM and CDR2 ANQGSEA. Here the CDR3 reads CSAAGEGEQYF. The CDR3 DNA sequence: TGCAGCGCTGCGGGAGAGGGCGAGCAGTACTTC.

V and J are TRBV30 and TRBJ1-2; possibly TRBD1 for D (6 bases). V gave up 1 base and J gave up 8 bases, with 14 bases separating them. Germline loops: CDR1 GTSNPN, CDR2 SVGIG (reference sequence). This CDR3 has 13 amino acids. The CDR3 DNA sequence: TGTGCCTGGAGTGCACAGGGAATTGGAGGCTACACCTTC. It codes for CAWSAQGIGGYTF.

CDR3 DNA sequence: TGTGCCAGCAGCTTTACCCTAATTAGCTCCTATAATTCACCCCTCCACTTT. Protein product: CASSFTLISSYNSPLHF. J is TRBJ1-6 and V is TRBV5-8; D remains ambiguous. In germline, CDR1 is SGHTS, CDR2 YDEGEE. V lost 2 bases, J lost 0 bases, and 12 bases lay in between. This CDR3 has 17 residues.

The chain uses TRBV25-1 and TRBJ1-1; D is ambiguous. V was pared by 5 bases and J by 3 bases, with 10 bases between. In germline, CDR1 is MGHDK, CDR2 SYGVNS. The CDR3 sequence is 13 residues long. CDR3 bases: TGTGCCAGCAGTCCCTACGGGGACACTGAAGCTTTCTTT. As protein: CASSPYGDTEAFF.

This rearrangement joins TRBV7-3 to TRBJ2-3; the match to TRBD2 covers 10 bases. There are 18 residues in the CDR3. The trim removed 5 bases at V and 0 bases at J, leaving 11 bases unmatched. Per germline, CDR1 SGHTA and CDR2 FQGTGA. CDR3 bases: TGTGCCAGCAGCCCCTCCGGAGGAGCGGGAGGGAGCACAGATACGCAGTATTTT. It yields the protein CASSPSGGAGGSTDTQYF.

The gene calls are TRBV11-3 and TRBJ2-1; 8 nucleotides line up with TRBD2. The CDR3 is made up of 15 amino acids. The J segment lost 4 bases and the V segment lost 4 bases, leaving 6 bases of the junction unmatched. Germline assignment: CDR1 SGHNT and CDR2 YENEEA. The CDR3 protein is CASSSGGAGYNEQFF. In nucleotides, the CDR3 is TGTGCCAGCAGCTCCGGGGGGGCGGGATACAATGAGCAGTTCTTC.

V gene TRBV19 combines with J gene TRBJ1-4; 10 bases fit TRBD1. The CDR3 totals 15 residues. Germline V gene data show CDR1 as LNHDA and CDR2 as SQIVND (reference sequence). J lost 8 bases, V lost 2 bases, and 5 bases had no gene match. The CDR3 nucleotides are TGTGCCAGTAGTATACTTGGGACAGGGGACGAAAAACTGTTTTTT. Translation gives CASSILGTGDEKLFF.

This rearrangement joins TRBV5-1 to TRBJ2-7; D possibly corresponds to TRBD1 (5 bases). Trimming cost V 5 bases and J 6 bases, with 12 bases left between them. Germline V lookup: CDR1 SGHRS, CDR2 YFSETQ. The CDR3 length is 12 residues. The CDR3 loop reads CASSNQGVEQYF. The CDR3 DNA sequence: TGCGCCAGCAGTAACCAAGGGGTCGAGCAGTACTTC.

CDR3 protein: CASSSGGYGYGYTF. In DNA form, the CDR3 reads TGTGCCAGTAGTTCAGGGGGCTATGGCTATGGCTACACCTTC. The chain joins TRBV19 to TRBJ1-2; 8 bases map to TRBD1. The J segment lost 4 bases and the V segment lost 5 bases, leaving 6 bases of the junction unmatched. The length of the CDR3 is 14 residues. Per the germline V gene, CDR1 is LNHDA and CDR2 is SQIVND (reference sequence).

Turning to this clone: The germline gene is not matched at one end of the junction; a read error may be the cause. CDR3 nucleotides: TGTGCCAGCAGCTTGGGACTAGCGGTGAACATCGGGGAGCTGTTTTTT. This translates into CASSLGLAVNIGELFF. The V call is TRBV5-4, the J call TRBJ2-2, with 9 bases aligning to TRBD2. In germline, CDR1 is SGHNT, CDR2 YYREEE (reference sequence). The CDR3 consists of 16 residues. Looking up the rest from reference TRBV5-4 and TRBJ2-2 gives the full variable domain: ETGVTQSPTHLIKTRGQQVTLRCSSQSGHNTVSWYQQALGQGPQFIFQYYREEENGRGNFPPRFSGLQFPNYSSELNVNALELDDSALYLCASSLGLAVNIGELFFGEGSRLTVL.

V usage is TRBV18 and J usage is TRBJ1-3; no reliable D call. The CDR3 covers 16 residues. V was shortened by 6 bases and J by 0 bases, with 15 bases between the two germline ends. Germline lookup yields CDR1 KGHSH and CDR2 LQKENI. CDR3 region: CASSPNTGSSGNTIYF. DNA of the CDR3: TGTGCCAGCTCCCCTAACACCGGGAGCTCTGGAAACACCATATATTTT. Based on the CDR3 plus reference TRBV18 and TRBJ1-3, the full variable domain is NAGVMQNPRHLVRRRGQEARLRCSPMKGHSHVYWYRQLPEEGLKFMVYLQKENIIDESGMPKERFSAEFPKEGPSILRIQQVVRGDSAAYFCASSPNTGSSGNTIYFGEGSWLTVV.

The chain is built from TRBV7-3 and TRBJ1-1, with D maybe TRBD1 (5 bases). The CDR3 is 16 amino acids. V lost 4 bases, J lost 0 bases, and 15 bases lay in between. Germline CDR1 reads SGHTA; CDR2 reads FQGTGA. The CDR3, as DNA: TGTGCCAGCAGCTCGGCGGGCGGGACTATGAACACTGAAGCTTTCTTT. It yields the protein CASSSAGGTMNTEAFF.

The rearrangement links TRBV29-1 to TRBJ2-5; 12 nucleotides match TRBD2. J was trimmed by 4 bases and V by 6 bases; bases with no gene match: 6. Germline CDR1 reads SQVTM; CDR2 reads ANQGSEA. The CDR3 has 14 amino acids. CDR3 sequence: CSVGTSGGIETQYF. The CDR3 coding sequence is TGCAGCGTAGGAACTAGCGGGGGGATAGAGACCCAGTACTTC.

The CDR3 loop is CASSYGGLAGANEQFF. The CDR3 DNA sequence: TGTGCCAGCAGTTACGGGGGACTAGCGGGAGCAAATGAGCAGTTCTTC. V and J are TRBV6-5 and TRBJ2-1, with 14 positions matching TRBD2. Looked up from germline, CDR1 is MNHEY and CDR2 is SVGAGI. The CDR3 is 16 amino acids. V lost 2 bases, J lost 7 bases, and 4 bases stayed unmatched.

The J gene is TRBJ1-2, the V gene TRBV7-9; 7 bases map to TRBD1. CDR3 length: 15 amino acids. The J segment lost 6 bases and the V segment lost 5 bases, leaving 12 bases of the junction unmatched. The germline V gene has CDR1 SEHNR and CDR2 FQNEAQ (reference sequence). The CDR3 region has the DNA TGTGCCAGCAGCGAGAGCACAGGGGTTGGAAATGGCTACACCTTC. The encoded protein is CASSESTGVGNGYTF.

This chain uses TRBV20-1 with TRBJ2-7; 8 bases are a match to TRBD1. Germline CDR1 DFQATT, CDR2 SNEGSKA (reference sequence). The CDR3 consists of 11 residues. The CDR3 reads CSPGQGHEQYF. CDR3 in DNA: TGCAGCCCCGGACAGGGACACGAGCAGTACTTC.